This T cell receptor beta chain was identified in a study of T-cell memory formation after mild COVID-19. Study at large: TCR clusters were mostly confined to one donor each. Study findings and constraints: Shrinking CD4+ clones were chiefly CM and EM; CD8+ ones were chiefly EMRA. Confirmation of SARS-CoV-2 specificity was lacking for second-wave clones peaking day 37.

5'RACE primed from the constant segment yielded TCR alpha and TCR beta cDNA libraries bearing sample barcodes and UMIs. Each CDR3 protein is one row after TCRdb ran MiXCR on the 5' RACE reads. In the table there are fewer than 650,000 distinct CDR3 sequences, about a fifth of which are singletons. Germline CDR1 SNHLY, CDR2 FYNNEI. Between the trimmed V and J ends, which lost 5 bases and 6 bases, there was a span of 13 bases. This CDR3 contains 14 residues. This clonotype has more than one count but fewer than ten. The antigen remains unidentified. The receptor was isolated from an adult woman who had mild COVID-19 (a few samples of this study predate the infection). Cell type and time point are not known. Sequenced material: PBMCs or a T cell subset sorted from them (not recorded which). The chain couples TRBV2 to TRBJ2-2; D remains unclear. CDR3: CASSHQTNSGELFF. For the CDR3, the DNA is TGTGCCAGCAGTCACCAAACTAATTCCGGGGAGCTGTTTTTT.